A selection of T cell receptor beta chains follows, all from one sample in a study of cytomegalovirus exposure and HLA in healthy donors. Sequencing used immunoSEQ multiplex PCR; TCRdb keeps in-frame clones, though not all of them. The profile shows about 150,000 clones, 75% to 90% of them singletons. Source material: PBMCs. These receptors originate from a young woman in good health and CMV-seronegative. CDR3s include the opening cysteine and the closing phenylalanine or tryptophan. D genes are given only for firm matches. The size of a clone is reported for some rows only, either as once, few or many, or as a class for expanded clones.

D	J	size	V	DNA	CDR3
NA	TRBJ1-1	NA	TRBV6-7	TGTGCCAGCAGTCCCCTTAGGGACAAATTCCTTCGCGGCACTGAAGCTTTCTTT	CASSPLRDKFLRGTEAFF
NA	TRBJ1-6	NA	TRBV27	TGTGCCAGCAGTTTAGGGGAGGGGTTGATAGGTTCACCCCTCCACTTT	CASSLGEGLIGSPLHF
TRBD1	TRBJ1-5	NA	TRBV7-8	TGTGCCAGCAGCCCCGGGACAGCTAATAGCAATCAGCCCCAGCATTTT	CASSPGTANSNQPQHF
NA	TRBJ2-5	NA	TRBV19	TGTGCCAGTAGTCCACAGGGCGGAGAGACCCAGTACTTC	CASSPQGGETQYF
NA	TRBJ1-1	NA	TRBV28	TGTGCCAGCAGTTCTGAGCGGGGGGAGAACACTGAAGCTTTCTTT	CASSSERGENTEAFF
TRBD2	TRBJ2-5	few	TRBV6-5	TGTGCCAGCAGTAGGGACTACCGGGGAGAGACCCAGTACTTC	CASSRDYRGETQYF
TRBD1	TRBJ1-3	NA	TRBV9	TGTGCCAGCATCCGCCCCGACAGGGGGCCTGGAAACACCATATATTTT	CASIRPDRGPGNTIYF
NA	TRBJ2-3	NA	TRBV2	TGTGCCAGCAACAGTCCGGATACGCAGTATTTT	CASNSPDTQYF
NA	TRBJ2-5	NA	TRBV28	TGTGCCAGCAGTCCCCCCGTCGGGCAAGAGACCCAGTACTTC	CASSPPVGQETQYF
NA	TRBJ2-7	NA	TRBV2	TGTGCCAGCAGTGAAGCGCGTGGGGGGTCAACCTACGAGCAGTACTTC	CASSEARGGSTYEQYF
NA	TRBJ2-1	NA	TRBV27	TGTGCCAGCAGAACACTAGGACTCCAGGGGAATGAGCAGTTCTTC	CASRTLGLQGNEQFF
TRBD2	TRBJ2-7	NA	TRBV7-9	TGTGCCAGCAGCTTCGTCGGGGGGGCGAGGGAGCAGTACTTC	CASSFVGGAREQYF
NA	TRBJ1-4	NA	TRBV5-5	TGTGCCAGCAGCTTGAATGGGCAGGGGAGTGAAAAACTGTTTTTT	CASSLNGQGSEKLFF
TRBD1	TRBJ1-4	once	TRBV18	TGTGCCAGCTCGATCAGGGGGGCTAATGAAAAACTGTTTTTT	CASSIRGANEKLFF
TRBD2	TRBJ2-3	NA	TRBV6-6	TGTGCCATCATAGCGGGGGGACGCACAGATACGCAGTATTTT	CAIIAGGRTDTQYF
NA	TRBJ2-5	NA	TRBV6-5	TGTGCCAGCAGTTACGCGGATACGTGGTACTTC	CASSYADTWYF
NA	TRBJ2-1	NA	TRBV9	TGTGCCAGCAGCCCCCCTAGCGCCCTCCTCAATGAGCAGTTCTTC	CASSPPSALLNEQFF
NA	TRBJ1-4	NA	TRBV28	TGTGCCAGCGGAGGCGGAGCTGCAACTAATGAAAAACTGTTTTTT	CASGGGAATNEKLFF
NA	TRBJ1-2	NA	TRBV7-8	TGTGCCAGCAGCTTAGCGCGGCAGGGTGACTATGGCTACACCTTC	CASSLARQGDYGYTF
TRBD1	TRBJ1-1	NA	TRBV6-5	TGTGCCAGCAGTTACGGGACAGGGGGGGTTGAAGCTTTCTTT	CASSYGTGGVEAFF
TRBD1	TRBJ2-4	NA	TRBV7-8	TGTGCCAGCAGTTATACCGGGACAGGCCTCGCCAAAAACATTCAGTACTTC	CASSYTGTGLAKNIQYF
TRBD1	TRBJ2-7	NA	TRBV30	TGTGCCTGGAGTATCGCCGGGACAGGGGCCTACGAGCAGTACTTC	CAWSIAGTGAYEQYF
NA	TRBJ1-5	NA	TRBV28	TGTGCCAGCAGTTCTCCACAGGGAAATCAGCCCCAGCATTTT	CASSSPQGNQPQHF
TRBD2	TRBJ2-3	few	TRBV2	TGTGCCAGCAGTGAAAGGGCACGGGTAGCGGGGAGAGCGGATACGCAGTATTTT	CASSERARVAGRADTQYF
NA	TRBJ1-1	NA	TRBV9	TGTGCCAGCAGCGTACAGGTCGGTATGAACACTGAAGCTTTCTTT	CASSVQVGMNTEAFF
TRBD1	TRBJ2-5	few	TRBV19	TGTGCCAGTAGTACCCTGACAGGGAGCCTCCAAGAGACCCAGTACTTC	CASSTLTGSLQETQYF
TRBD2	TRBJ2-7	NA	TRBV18	TGTGCCAGCTCACCGTTAATCCTAGCGGGACAACCCTACGAGCAGTACTTC	CASSPLILAGQPYEQYF
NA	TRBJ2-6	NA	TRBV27	TGTGCCAGCAGTAAACTCGGGGCTGGGGCCAACGTCCTGACTTTC	CASSKLGAGANVLTF
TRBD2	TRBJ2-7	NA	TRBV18	TGTGCCAGCTCACGGGGGACTAGCGGGAGCCAGTACGAGCAGTACTTC	CASSRGTSGSQYEQYF
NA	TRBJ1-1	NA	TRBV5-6	TGTGCCAGCACCCCACTCGCGGGGGGCAACACTGAAGCTTTCTTT	CASTPLAGGNTEAFF
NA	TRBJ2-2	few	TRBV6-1	TGTGCCAGCAGTGAGCATCTATTGAACACCGGGGAGCTGTTTTTT	CASSEHLLNTGELFF
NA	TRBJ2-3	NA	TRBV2	TGTGCCAGCAGTGATCGGACTAGCACAGATACGCAGTATTTT	CASSDRTSTDTQYF
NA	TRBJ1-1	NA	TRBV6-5	TGTGCCAGCAGTTTCTCATCGAGGGAGGCGGCTGAAGCTTTCTTT	CASSFSSREAAEAFF
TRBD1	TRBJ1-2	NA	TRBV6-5	TGTGCCAGCAGGCGGACAGGGGGCGACTATGGCTACACCTTC	CASRRTGGDYGYTF
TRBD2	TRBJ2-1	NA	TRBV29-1	TGCAGCGTTGACAACCCTAGCGGCCACAATGAGCAGTTCTTC	CSVDNPSGHNEQFF